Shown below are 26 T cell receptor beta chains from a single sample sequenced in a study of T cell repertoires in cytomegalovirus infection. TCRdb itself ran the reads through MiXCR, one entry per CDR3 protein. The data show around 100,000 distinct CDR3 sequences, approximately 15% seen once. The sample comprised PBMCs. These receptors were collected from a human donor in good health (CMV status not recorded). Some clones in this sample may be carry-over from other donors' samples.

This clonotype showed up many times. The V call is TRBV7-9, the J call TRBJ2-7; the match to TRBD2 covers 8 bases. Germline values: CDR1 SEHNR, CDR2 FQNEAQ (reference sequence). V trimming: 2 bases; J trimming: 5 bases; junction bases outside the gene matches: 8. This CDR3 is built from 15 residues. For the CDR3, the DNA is TGTGCCAGCAGCTTAAGTCCAGGAGCGGGGGACGAGCAGTACTTC. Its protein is CASSLSPGAGDEQYF.

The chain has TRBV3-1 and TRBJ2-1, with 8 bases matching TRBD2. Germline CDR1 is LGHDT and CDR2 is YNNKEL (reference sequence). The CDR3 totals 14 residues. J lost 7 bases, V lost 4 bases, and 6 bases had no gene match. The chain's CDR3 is CASSRRLAMNEQFF. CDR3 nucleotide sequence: TGTGCCAGCAGCCGCAGACTAGCGATGAATGAGCAGTTCTTC.

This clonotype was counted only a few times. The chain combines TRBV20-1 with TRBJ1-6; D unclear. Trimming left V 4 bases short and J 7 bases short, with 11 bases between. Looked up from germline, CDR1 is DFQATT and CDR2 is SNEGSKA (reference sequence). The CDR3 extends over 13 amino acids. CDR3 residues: CSAIGRMNSPLHF. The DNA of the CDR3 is TGCAGTGCTATAGGGCGGATGAATTCACCCCTCCACTTT.

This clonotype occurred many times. CDR3 DNA: TGTGCCAGCAGTGAACAGGGAGGCACTGAAGCTTTCTTT. Protein product: CASSEQGGTEAFF. The chain employs TRBV6-2 or TRBV6-3 and TRBJ1-1, with D maybe TRBD1 (6 bases). The germline V gene encodes CDR1 MNHEY and CDR2 SVGEGT. The CDR3 has 13 amino acids. V shed 5 bases and J shed 4 bases, with 11 bases lying between them.

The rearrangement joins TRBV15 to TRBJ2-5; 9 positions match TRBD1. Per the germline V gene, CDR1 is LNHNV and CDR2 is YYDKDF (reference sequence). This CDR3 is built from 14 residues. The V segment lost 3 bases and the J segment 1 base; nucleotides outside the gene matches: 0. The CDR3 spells CATSRTGGQETQYF. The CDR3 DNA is TGTGCCACCAGCAGGACAGGGGGCCAAGAGACCCAGTACTTC.

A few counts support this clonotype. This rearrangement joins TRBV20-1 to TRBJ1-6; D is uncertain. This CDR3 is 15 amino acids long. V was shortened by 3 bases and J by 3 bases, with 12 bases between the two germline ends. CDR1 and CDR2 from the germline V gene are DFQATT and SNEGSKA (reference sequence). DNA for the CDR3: TGCAGTGCTAGGGCCGGGGAAGTCTATAATTCACCCCTCCACTTT. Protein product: CSARAGEVYNSPLHF.

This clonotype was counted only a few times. The CDR3 DNA reads as TGCAGTGCCGAGACCCGTAGACACAGGATAGGGGGGGAGACAGATACGCAGTATTTT. This encodes CSAETRRHRIGGETDTQYF. The gene calls are TRBV20-1 and TRBJ2-3, with D tentatively TRBD2 (7 bases). The V and J ends lost 6 bases and 3 bases respectively, with 31 bases between them. Germline V lookup: CDR1 DFQATT, CDR2 SNEGSKA (reference sequence). This CDR3 has 19 residues.

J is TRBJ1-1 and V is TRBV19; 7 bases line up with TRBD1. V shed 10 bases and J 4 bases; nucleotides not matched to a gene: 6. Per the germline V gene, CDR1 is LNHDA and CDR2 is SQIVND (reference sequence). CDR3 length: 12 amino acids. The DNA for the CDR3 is TGTGCCAATTCGACAGGGCCCACTGAAGCTTTCTTT. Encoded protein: CANSTGPTEAFF. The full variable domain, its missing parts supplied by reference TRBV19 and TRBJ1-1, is DGGITQSPKYLFRKEGQNVTLSCEQNLNHDAMYWYRQDPGQGLRLIYYSQIVNDFQKGDIAEGYSVSREKKESFPLTVTSAQKNPTAFYLCANSTGPTEAFFGQGTRLTVV.

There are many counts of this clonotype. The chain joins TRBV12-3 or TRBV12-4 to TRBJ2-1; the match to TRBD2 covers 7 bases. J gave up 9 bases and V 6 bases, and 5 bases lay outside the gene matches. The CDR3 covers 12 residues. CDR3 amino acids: CASRLPGGEQFF. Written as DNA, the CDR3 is TGTGCCAGCAGACTTCCGGGGGGTGAGCAGTTCTTC.

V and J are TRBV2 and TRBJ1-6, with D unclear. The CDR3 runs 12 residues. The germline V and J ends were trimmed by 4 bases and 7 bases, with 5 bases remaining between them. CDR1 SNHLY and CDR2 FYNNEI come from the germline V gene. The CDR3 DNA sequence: TGTGCCAGCAGTGTGGGGAATTCACCCCTCCACTTT. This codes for CASSVGNSPLHF.

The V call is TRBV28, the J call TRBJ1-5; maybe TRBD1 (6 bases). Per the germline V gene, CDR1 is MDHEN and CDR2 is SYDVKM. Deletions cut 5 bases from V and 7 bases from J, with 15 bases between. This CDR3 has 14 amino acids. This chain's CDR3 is CASSPTRGRQPQHF. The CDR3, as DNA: TGTGCCAGCAGTCCCACCAGGGGCCGCCAGCCCCAGCATTTT.

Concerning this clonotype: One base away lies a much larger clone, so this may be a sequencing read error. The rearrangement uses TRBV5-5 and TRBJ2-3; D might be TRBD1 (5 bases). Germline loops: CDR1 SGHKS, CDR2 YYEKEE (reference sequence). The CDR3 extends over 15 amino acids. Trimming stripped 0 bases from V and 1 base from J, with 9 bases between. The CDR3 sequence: CASSLGGTCTDTQYF. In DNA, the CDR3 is TGTGCCAGCAGCTTGGGGGGCACCTGCACAGATACGCAGTATTTT.

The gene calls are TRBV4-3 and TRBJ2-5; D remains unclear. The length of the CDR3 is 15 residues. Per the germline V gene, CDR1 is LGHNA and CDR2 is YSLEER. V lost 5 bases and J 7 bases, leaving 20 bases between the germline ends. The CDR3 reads CASSSASGVLGTQYF. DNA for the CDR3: TGCGCCAGCAGCTCCGCCAGTGGGGTTCTGGGGACCCAGTACTTC.

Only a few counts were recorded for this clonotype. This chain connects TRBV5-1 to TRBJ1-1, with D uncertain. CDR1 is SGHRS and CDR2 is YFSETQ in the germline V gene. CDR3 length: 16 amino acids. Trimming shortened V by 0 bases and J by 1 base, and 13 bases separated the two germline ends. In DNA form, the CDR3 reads TGCGCCAGCAGCTTGGGTCCCCAGGCGGGGAACACTGAAGCTTTCTTT. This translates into CASSLGPQAGNTEAFF. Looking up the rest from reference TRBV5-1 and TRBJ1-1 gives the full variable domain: KAGVTQTPRYLIKTRGQQVTLSCSPISGHRSVSWYQQTPGQGLQFLFEYFSETQRNKGNFPGRFSGRQFSNSRSEMNVSTLELGDSALYLCASSLGPQAGNTEAFFGQGTRLTVV.

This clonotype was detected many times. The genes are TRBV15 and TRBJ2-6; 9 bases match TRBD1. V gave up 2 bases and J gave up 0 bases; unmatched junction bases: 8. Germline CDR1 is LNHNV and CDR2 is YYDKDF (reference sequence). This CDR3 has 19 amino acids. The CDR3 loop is CATSRTNRGRSSGANVLTF. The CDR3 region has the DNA TGTGCCACCAGCAGAACTAACAGGGGGCGAAGCTCTGGGGCCAACGTCCTGACTTTC. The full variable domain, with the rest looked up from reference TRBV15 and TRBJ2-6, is DAMVIQNPRYQVTQFGKPVTLSCSQTLNHNVMYWYQQKSSQAPKLLFHYYDKDFNNEADTPDNFQSRRPNTSFCFLDIRSPGLGDTAMYLCATSRTNRGRSSGANVLTFGAGSRLTVL.

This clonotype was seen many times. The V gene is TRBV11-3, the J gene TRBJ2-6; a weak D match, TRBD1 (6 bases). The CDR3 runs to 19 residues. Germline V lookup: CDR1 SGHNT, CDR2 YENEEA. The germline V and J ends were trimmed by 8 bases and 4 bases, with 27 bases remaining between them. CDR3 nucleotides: TGTGCCAGCTCCCTAATTCGGGACAAAGCTCTTATCGGGGCCAACGTCCTGACTTTC. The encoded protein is CASSLIRDKALIGANVLTF.

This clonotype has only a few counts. CDR3 region: CASSSTGGTYSYEQYF. In nucleotides, the CDR3 is TGTGCCAGCAGTTCAACCGGGGGGACCTACTCCTACGAGCAGTACTTC. This sequence joins TRBV28 and TRBJ2-7; 7 bases align to TRBD2. CDR3 size: 16 residues. The germline V gene has CDR1 MDHEN and CDR2 SYDVKM. V trimming: 4 bases; J trimming: 0 bases; junction bases outside the gene matches: 9. Complete variable domain (other parts from reference TRBV28 and TRBJ2-7): DVKVTQSSRYLVKRTGEKVFLECVQDMDHENMFWYRQDPGLGLRLIYFSYDVKMKEKGDIPEGYSVSREKKERFSLILESASTNQTSMYLCASSSTGGTYSYEQYFGPGTRLTVT.

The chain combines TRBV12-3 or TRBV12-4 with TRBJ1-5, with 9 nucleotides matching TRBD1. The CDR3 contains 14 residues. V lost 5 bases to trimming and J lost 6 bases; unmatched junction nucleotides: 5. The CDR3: CASSLRTGVQPQHF. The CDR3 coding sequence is TGTGCCAGCAGTCTTAGGACAGGGGTTCAGCCCCAGCATTTT.

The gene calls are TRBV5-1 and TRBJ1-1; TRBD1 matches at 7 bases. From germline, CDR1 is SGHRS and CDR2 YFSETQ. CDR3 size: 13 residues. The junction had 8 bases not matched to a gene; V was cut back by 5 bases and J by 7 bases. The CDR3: CASRRGTADEAFF. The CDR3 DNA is TGCGCCAGCAGGAGGGGGACAGCGGATGAAGCTTTCTTT.

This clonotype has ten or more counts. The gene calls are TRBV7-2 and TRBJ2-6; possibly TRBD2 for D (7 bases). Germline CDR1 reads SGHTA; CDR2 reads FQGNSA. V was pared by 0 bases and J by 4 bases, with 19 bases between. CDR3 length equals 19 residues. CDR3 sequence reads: CASSLARGQRANGANVLTF. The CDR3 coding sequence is TGTGCCAGCAGCTTAGCGCGGGGGCAACGGGCGAACGGGGCCAACGTCCTGACTTTC.

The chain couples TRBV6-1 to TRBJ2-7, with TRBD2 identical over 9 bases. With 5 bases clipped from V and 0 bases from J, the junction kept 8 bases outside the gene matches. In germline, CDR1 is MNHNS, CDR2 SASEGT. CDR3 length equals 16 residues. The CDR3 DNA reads TGTGCCAGCAGTTATAGAGCGGGGGGCAGCTCCTACGAGCAGTACTTC. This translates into CASSYRAGGSSYEQYF.

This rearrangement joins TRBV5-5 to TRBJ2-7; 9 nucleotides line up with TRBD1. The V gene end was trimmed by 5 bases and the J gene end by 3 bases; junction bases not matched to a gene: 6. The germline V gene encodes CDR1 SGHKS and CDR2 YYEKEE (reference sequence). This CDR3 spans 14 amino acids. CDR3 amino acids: CASSFRDRDYEQYF. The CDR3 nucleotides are TGTGCCAGCAGTTTCCGGGACAGGGACTACGAGCAGTACTTC.

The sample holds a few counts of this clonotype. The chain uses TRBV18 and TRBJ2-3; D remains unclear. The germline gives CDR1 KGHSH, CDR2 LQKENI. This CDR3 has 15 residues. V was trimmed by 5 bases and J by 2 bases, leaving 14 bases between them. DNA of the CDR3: TGTGCCAGCTCAATAAATAAGGCTAACACAGATACGCAGTATTTT. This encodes CASSINKANTDTQYF.

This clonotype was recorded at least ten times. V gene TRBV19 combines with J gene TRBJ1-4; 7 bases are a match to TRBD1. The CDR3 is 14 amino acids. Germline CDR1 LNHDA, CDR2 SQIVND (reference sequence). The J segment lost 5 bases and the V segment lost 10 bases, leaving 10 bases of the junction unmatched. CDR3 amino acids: CATRSTGENEKLFF. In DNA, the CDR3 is TGTGCCACCAGATCTACAGGGGAGAATGAAAAACTGTTTTTT. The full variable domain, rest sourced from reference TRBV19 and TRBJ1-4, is DGGITQSPKYLFRKEGQNVTLSCEQNLNHDAMYWYRQDPGQGLRLIYYSQIVNDFQKGDIAEGYSVSREKKESFPLTVTSAQKNPTAFYLCATRSTGENEKLFFGSGTQLSVL.

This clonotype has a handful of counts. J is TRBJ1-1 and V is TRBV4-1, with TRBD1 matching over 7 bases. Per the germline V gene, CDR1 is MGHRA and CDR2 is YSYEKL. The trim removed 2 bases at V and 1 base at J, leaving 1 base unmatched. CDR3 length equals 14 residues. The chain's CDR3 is CASSQRQGNTEAFF. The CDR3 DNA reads TGCGCCAGCAGCCAAAGACAGGGGAACACTGAAGCTTTCTTT.

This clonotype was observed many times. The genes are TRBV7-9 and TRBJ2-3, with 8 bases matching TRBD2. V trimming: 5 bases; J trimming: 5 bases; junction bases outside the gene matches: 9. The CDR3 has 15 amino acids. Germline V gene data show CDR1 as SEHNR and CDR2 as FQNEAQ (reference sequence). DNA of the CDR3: TGTGCCAGCAGCGCAACGGGGGGGCCAAGAGATACGCAGTATTTT. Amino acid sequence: CASSATGGPRDTQYF.